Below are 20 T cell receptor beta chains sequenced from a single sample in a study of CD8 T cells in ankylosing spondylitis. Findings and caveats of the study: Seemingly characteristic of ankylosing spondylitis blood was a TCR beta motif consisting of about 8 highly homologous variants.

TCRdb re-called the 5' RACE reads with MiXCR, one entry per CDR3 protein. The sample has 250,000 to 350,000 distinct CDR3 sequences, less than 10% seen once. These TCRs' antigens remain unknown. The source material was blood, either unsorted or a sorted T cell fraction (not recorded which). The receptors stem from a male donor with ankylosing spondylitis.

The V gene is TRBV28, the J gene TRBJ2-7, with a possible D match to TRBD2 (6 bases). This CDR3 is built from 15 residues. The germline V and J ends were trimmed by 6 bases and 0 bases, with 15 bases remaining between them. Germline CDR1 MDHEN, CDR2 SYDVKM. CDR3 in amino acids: CASSRSGSSSYEQYF. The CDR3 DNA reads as TGTGCCAGCAGCCGGAGCGGGTCTAGCTCCTACGAGCAGTACTTC. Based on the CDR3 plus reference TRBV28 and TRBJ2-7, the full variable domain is DVKVTQSSRYLVKRTGEKVFLECVQDMDHENMFWYRQDPGLGLRLIYFSYDVKMKEKGDIPEGYSVSREKKERFSLILESASTNQTSMYLCASSRSGSSSYEQYFGPGTRLTVT.

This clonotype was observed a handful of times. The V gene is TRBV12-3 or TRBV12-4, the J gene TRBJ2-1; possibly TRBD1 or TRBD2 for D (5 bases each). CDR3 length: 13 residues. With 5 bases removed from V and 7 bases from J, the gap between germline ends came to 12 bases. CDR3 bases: TGTGCCAGCAGTCCGCCGGGACGGAATGAGCAGTTCTTC. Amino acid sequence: CASSPPGRNEQFF.

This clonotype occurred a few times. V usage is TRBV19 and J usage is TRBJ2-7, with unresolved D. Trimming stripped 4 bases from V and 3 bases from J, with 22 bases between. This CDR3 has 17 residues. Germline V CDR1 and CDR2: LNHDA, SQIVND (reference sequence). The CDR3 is CASSTLIDRRLFYEQYF. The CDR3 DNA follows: TGTGCCAGTAGTACTCTAATTGACCGCCGTCTTTTCTACGAGCAGTACTTC.

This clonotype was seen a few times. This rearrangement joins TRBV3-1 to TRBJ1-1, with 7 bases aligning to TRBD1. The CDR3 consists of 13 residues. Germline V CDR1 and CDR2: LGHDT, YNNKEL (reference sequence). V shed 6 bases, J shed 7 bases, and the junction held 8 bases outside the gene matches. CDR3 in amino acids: CASRKTGVFEAFF. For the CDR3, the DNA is TGTGCCAGCAGGAAAACAGGGGTATTTGAAGCTTTCTTT.

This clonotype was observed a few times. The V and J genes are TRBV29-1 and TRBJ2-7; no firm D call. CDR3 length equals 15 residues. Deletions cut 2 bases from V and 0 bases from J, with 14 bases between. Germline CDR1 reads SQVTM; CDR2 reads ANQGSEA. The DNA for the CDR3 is TGCAGCGTTGAACTAAGGAGCGCGAGCTCCTACGAGCAGTACTTC. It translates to CSVELRSASSYEQYF.

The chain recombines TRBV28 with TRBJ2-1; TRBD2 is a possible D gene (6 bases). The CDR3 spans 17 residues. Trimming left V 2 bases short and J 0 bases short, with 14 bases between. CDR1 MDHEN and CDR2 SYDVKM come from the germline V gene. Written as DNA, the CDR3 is TGTGCCAGCAGTTTAAGGGCGGGATTCTACTCCTACAATGAGCAGTTCTTC. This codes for CASSLRAGFYSYNEQFF.

CDR3 region: CASSLDGQDLYEQYF. The DNA of the CDR3 is TGCGCCAGCAGCTTGGACGGACAGGACCTCTACGAGCAGTACTTC. The chain carries TRBV5-1 and TRBJ2-7; the match to TRBD1 covers 7 bases. The ends lost 0 bases at V and 3 bases at J; junction bases unmatched: 6. The CDR3 has 15 residues. Germline V gene sequence: CDR1 SGHRS, CDR2 YFSETQ.

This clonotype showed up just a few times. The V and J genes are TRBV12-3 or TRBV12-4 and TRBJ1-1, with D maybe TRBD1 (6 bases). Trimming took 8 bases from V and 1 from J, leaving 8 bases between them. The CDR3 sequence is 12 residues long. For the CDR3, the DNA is TGTGCCAGCTTGACAGGGAACACTGAAGCTTTCTTT. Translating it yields CASLTGNTEAFF.

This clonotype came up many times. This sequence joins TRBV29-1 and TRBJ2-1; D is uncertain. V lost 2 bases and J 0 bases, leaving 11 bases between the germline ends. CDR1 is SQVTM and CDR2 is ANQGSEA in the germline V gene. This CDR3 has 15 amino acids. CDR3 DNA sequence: TGCAGCGTTGAAAACGGATACAGCTCCTACAATGAGCAGTTCTTC. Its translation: CSVENGYSSYNEQFF.

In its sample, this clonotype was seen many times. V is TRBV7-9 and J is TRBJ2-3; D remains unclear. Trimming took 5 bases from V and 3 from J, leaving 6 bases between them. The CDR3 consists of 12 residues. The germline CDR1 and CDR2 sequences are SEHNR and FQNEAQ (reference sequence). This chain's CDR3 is CASSQATDTQYF. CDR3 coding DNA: TGTGCCAGCAGCCAGGCGACAGATACGCAGTATTTT.

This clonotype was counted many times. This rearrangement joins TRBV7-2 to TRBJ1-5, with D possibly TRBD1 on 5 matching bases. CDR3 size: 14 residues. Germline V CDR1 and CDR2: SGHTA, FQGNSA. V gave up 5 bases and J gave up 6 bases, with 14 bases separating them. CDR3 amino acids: CASSRSGYRQPQHF. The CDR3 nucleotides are TGTGCCAGCAGCAGGTCAGGGTATCGTCAGCCCCAGCATTTT.

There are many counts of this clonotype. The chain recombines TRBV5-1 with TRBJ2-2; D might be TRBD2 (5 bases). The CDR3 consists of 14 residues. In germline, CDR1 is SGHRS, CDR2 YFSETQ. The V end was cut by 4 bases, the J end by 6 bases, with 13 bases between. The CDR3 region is CASSVTRSAGELFF. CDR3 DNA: TGCGCCAGCAGCGTAACTAGATCCGCCGGGGAGCTGTTTTTT. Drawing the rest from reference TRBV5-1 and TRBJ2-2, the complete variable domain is KAGVTQTPRYLIKTRGQQVTLSCSPISGHRSVSWYQQTPGQGLQFLFEYFSETQRNKGNFPGRFSGRQFSNSRSEMNVSTLELGDSALYLCASSVTRSAGELFFGEGSRLTVL.

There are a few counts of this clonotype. CDR3 residues: CASSALAGGLGDTQYF. DNA of the CDR3: TGTGCCAGCAGCGCCCTAGCGGGAGGGCTGGGAGATACGCAGTATTTT. The genes are TRBV7-3 and TRBJ2-3, with 12 bases lining up with TRBD2. The CDR3 loop spans 16 amino acids. The V segment lost 5 bases and the J segment 5 bases; nucleotides outside the gene matches: 8. CDR1 and CDR2 (germline): SGHTA, FQGTGA.

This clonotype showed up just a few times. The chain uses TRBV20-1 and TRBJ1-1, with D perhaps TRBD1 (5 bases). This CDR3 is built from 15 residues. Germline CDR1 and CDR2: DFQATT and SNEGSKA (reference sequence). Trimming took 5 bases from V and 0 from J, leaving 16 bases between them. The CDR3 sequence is CSAVRAGSMNTEAFF. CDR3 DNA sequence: TGCAGTGCTGTAAGGGCAGGGAGCATGAACACTGAAGCTTTCTTT.

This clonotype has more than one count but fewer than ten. The CDR3 sequence: CASSSGLADLGYEQYF. The CDR3 region has the DNA TGCGCCAGCAGCTCGGGCCTAGCGGACCTGGGGTACGAGCAGTACTTC. The chain links TRBV5-1 to TRBJ2-7, with 7 bases that match TRBD2. This CDR3 has 16 amino acids. Germline V gives CDR1 SGHRS, CDR2 YFSETQ. Germline trimming cut 3 bases from V and 4 bases from J; bases unmatched to any gene: 13.

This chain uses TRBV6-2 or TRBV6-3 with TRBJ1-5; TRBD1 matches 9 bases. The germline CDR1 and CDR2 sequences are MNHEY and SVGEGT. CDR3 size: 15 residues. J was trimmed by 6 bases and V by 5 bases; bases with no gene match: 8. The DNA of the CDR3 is TGTGCCAGCAGTGACCGGGACAGGGTTGCTCAGCCCCAGCATTTT. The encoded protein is CASSDRDRVAQPQHF.

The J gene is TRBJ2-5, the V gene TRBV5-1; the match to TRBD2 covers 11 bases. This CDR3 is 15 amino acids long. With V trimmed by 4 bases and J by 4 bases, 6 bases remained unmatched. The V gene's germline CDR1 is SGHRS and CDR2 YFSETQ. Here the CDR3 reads CASSAAGTSGETQYF. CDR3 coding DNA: TGCGCCAGCAGCGCGGCCGGGACTAGCGGAGAGACCCAGTACTTC.

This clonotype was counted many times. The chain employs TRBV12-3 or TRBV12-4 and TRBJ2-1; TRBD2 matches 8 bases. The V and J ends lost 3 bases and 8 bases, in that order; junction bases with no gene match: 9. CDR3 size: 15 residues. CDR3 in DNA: TGTGCCAGCAGTTTGGGACTAGGGGTGGGAGATGAGCAGTTCTTC. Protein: CASSLGLGVGDEQFF.

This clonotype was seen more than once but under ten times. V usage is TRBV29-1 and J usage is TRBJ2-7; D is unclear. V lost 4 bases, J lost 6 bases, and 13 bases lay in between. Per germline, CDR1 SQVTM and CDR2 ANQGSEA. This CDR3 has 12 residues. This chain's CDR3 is CSVGQRGREQYF. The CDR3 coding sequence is TGCAGCGTTGGGCAGCGCGGTCGCGAGCAGTACTTC.

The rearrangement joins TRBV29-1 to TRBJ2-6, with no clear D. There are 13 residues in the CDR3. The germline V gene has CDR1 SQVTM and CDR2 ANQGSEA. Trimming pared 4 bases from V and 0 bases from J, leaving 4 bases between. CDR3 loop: CSVVLSGANVLTF. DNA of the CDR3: TGCAGCGTTGTCCTCTCTGGGGCCAACGTCCTGACTTTC.